This TCR beta chain was identified in a study of beta chain features in type 1 diabetes. Findings and caveats of the study: For patients and controls alike, PCR might favor shorter templates to the same degree. TCRB CDR3s from Type 1 diabetes patients were moderately but significantly shorter in all four CD4+ subsets. Here, the possible influence of HLA type (on TCRB rearrangement) remained unresolved.

Stem cell-like memory, regulatory, central memory and naive CD4+ cells were sorted via CD45RO/CCR7/CD25/CD127/CD95/CD27. Purity of each sorted population was above 98%. The whole isolated RNA underwent reverse transcription, so sequencing captured expressed TCRB transcripts. The data were produced by immunoSEQ multiplex PCR, yet TCRdb's version contains in-frame clones alone and is incomplete. The table has 150,000 to 190,000 clones, about a tenth seen once. For this clone: Its antigen is unidentified.

The sequence was collected from a man aged 25-45 years with type 1 diabetes. Source material: central memory CD4+ T cells from blood.

For the CDR3, the DNA is TGTGCCAGCAGTTCAGGGGGCAGCAATCAGCCCCAGCATTTT. Its translation is CASSSGGSNQPQHF. The chain combines TRBV28 with TRBJ1-5, with 8 nucleotides matching TRBD1. The CDR3 runs 14 residues. Germline V lookup: CDR1 MDHEN, CDR2 SYDVKM. V shed 4 bases and J 1 base; nucleotides not matched to a gene: 0.